Sequencing of this T cell receptor (beta chain) was carried out in a study of OX40 agonist ivuxolimab in advanced cancers. With respect to the entire study: The costimulatory receptor OX40 (CD134) was targeted by ivuxolimab, a fully human IgG2 agonistic monoclonal antibody. Intravenous ivuxolimab was administered to patients every 2 weeks at six dose levels: 0.01, 0.1, 0.3, 1.5, 3 and 10 mg/kg. Of the approximately 54 patients in dose escalation, around 20 had hepatocellular carcinoma, some 15 had melanoma, 9 had renal cell carcinoma and 9 had head and neck cancer. The dose-escalation cohort was roughly 80% male with a mean age of 60 years, ranging from about 20 to 80. Patients were allowed to have had prior anti-PD-1, anti-PD-L1 or anti-CTLA-4 therapy, and approximately 41% of the dose-escalation patients had previously received checkpoint inhibitors. Partial responses occurred in three dose-escalation patients, of whom one had hepatocellular carcinoma and two had cutaneous melanoma. Peripheral TCRbeta sequencing aimed to test whether ivuxolimab altered TCR sequence diversity and caused clonal T-cell expansion. The paper reports the monotherapy dose-escalation portion (N = 52 patients) of the phase I ivuxolimab trial.

General findings and caveats noted by the study authors: In the 0.1-3.0 mg/kg groups, partial responders were among the patients with the lowest normalized peripheral clonal expansion, particularly in CD8+ T cells. Low levels of normalized T-cell clonal expansion were also seen in some patients who did not respond. Antigen specificity was not determined for the clonally expanded peripheral T cells. At doses of 0.1 to 3.0 mg/kg, clonal expansion of both CD4+ and CD8+ blood T cells was observed from baseline to week 6. After ivuxolimab, expanded clones were on average more numerous among CD8+ T cells than among CD4+ T cells.

The germline V gene encodes CDR1 SGHRS and CDR2 YFSETQ. The CDR3, cysteine through phenylalanine, is 15 amino acids long. Only the CDR3 DNA stays, 45 bases, in frame from base 1. Ends trimmed: V by 2 bases, J by 0 bases; bases unmatched to a gene: 1. With respect to this clone: No antigen is known for it. No qualities accompany the bases; no much larger clone lies one base away. Other nucleotide sequences from this sample produce the same CDR3.

The trial excluded patients who had a history of autoimmune disease or were on systemic immunosuppression. In every dose cohort, peripheral blood was drawn for TCR sequencing at baseline, cycle 4 day 1, and cycle 7 day 1. The samples were drawn from a first-in-human, open-label, multicenter phase I dose-escalation trial of ivuxolimab. Adults with locally advanced or metastatic melanoma, renal cell carcinoma, hepatocellular carcinoma or head and neck squamous cell carcinoma were enrolled in the trial. CD4+ and CD8+ T cells were sorted separately from peripheral blood before TCR sequencing. Genomic DNA was isolated from the sorted cells so that the TCRbeta CDR3 region could be sequenced. The immunoSEQ Assay was used to sequence the TCRbeta CDR3 regions. The table comes from immuneACCESS by way of TCRdb, which keeps in-frame sequences with V and J called. Part of the clones is missing from these tables; in studies checked, under half for an unresolved V gene and the rest for unknown reasons. Recorded for this sample are 40,000 to 50,000 clones; approximately 86% of them occurred a single time. Around 10% of the sample rests with the top ten.

The sequences come from CD4+ or CD8+ T cells sorted from blood, collected in a trial of the OX40 agonist ivuxolimab. The chain is made from TRBV5-1 and TRBJ1-5; 8 junctional bases match TRBD1. This TCR was recovered from an adult with an advanced solid tumor such as melanoma, head and neck, liver or kidney cancer. The DNA sequence follows: TGCGCCAGCAGCTTAGACAGGGGTAGCAATCAGCCCCAGCATTTT. The translation is CASSLDRGSNQPQHF.